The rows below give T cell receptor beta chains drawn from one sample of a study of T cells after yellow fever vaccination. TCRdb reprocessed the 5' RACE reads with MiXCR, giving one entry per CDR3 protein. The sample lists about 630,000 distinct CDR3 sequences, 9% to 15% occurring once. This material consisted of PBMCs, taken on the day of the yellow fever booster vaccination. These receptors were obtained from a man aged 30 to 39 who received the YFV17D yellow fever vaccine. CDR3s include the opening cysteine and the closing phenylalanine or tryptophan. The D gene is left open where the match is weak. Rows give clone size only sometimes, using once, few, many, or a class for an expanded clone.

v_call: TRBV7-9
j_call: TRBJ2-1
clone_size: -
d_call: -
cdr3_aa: CASSSLIGGRSYNEQFF
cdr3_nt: TGTGCCAGCAGCTCGCTCATAGGGGGTAGGTCCTACAATGAGCAGTTCTTC

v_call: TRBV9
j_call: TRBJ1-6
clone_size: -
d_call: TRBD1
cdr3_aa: CASSSAGTANSPLHF
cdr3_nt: TGTGCCAGCAGCTCCGCCGGGACAGCTAATTCACCCCTCCACTTT

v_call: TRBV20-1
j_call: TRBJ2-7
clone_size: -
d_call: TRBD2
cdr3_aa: CSATLTISGRSSYEQYF
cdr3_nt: TGCAGTGCTACCCTCACCATTAGCGGGAGAAGCTCCTACGAGCAGTACTTC

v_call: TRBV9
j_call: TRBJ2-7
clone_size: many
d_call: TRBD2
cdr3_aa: CASSGTSGPSYEQYF
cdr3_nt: TGTGCCAGCAGCGGAACTAGCGGACCCTCCTACGAGCAGTACTTC

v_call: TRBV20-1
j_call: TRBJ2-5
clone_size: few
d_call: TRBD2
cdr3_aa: CSARRLAGAGQGKTQYF
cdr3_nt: TGCAGTGCTAGGCGACTAGCGGGAGCGGGACAGGGAAAGACCCAGTACTTC

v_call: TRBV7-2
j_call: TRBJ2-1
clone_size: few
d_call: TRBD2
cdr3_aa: CASSLDVFAGVGEQFF
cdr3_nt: TGTGCCAGCAGCTTAGACGTATTCGCGGGAGTCGGAGAGCAGTTCTTC

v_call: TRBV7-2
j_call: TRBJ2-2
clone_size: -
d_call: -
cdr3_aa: CASSFLENTGELFF
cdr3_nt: TGTGCCAGCAGCTTTCTAGAGAACACCGGGGAGCTGTTTTTT

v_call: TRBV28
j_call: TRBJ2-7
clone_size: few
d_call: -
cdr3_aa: CASSFGRRTEQYF
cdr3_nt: TGTGCCAGCAGTTTCGGACGGCGAACTGAGCAGTACTTC

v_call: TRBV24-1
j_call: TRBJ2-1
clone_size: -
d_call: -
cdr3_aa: CATSDSNPGRRYNEQFF
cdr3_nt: TGTGCCACCAGTGATTCTAATCCGGGACGGCGTTACAATGAGCAGTTCTTC

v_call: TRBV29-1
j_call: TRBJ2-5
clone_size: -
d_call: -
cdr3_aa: CSVRKGETQYF
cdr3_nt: TGCAGCGTTCGAAAGGGGGAGACCCAGTACTTC

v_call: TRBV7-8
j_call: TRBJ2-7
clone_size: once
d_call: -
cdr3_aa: CASSFQGRGEQYF
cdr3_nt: TGTGCCAGCAGCTTCCAGGGAAGGGGCGAGCAGTACTTC

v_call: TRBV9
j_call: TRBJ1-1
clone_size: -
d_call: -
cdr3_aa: CASSRDGTEAFF
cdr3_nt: TGTGCCAGCAGCCGTGACGGAACTGAAGCTTTCTTT

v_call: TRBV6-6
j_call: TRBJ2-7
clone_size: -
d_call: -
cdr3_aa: CVSGNSYEQYF
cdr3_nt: TGTGTTAGCGGTAACTCCTACGAGCAGTACTTC

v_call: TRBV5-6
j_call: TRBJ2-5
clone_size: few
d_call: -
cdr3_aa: CASSSPGLGGTQYF
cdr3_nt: TGTGCCAGCAGCTCCCCAGGGCTGGGTGGGACCCAGTACTTC

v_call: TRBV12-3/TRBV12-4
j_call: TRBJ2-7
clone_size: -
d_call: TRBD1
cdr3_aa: CASSPSDRATQGEQYF
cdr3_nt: TGTGCCAGCAGCCCCTCAGACAGGGCCACGCAGGGCGAGCAGTACTTC

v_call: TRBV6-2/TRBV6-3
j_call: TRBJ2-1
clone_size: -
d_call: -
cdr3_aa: CASRLLSSGYNEQFF
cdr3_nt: TGTGCCAGCAGACTTTTGAGCTCGGGATACAATGAGCAGTTCTTC

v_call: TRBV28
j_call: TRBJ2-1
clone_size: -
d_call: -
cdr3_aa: CASQGGLRNEQFF
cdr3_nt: TGTGCCAGCCAGGGTGGGTTGCGGAATGAGCAGTTCTTC

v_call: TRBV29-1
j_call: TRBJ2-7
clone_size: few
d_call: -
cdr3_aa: CSVARPGSSYEQYF
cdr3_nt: TGCAGCGTTGCCCGGCCGGGGAGCTCCTACGAGCAGTACTTC

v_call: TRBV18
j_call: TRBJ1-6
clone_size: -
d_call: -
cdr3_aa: CASSKGGSPLHF
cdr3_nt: TGTGCCAGCTCCAAGGGGGGATCACCCCTCCACTTT

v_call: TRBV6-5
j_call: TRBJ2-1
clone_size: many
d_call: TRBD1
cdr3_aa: CASSYGGQGNEQFF
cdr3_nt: TGTGCCAGCAGTTACGGGGGACAGGGAAATGAGCAGTTCTTC